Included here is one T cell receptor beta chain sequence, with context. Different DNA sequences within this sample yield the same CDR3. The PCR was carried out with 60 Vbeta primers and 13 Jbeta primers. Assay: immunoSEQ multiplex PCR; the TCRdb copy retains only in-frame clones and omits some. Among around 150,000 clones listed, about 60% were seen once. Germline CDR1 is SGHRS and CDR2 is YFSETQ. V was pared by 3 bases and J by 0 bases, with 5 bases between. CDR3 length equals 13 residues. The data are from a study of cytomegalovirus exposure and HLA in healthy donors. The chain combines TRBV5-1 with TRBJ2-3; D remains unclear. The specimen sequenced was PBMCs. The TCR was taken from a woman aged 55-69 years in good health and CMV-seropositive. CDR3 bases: TGCGCCAGCAGCTCTACTAGCACAGATACGCAGTATTTT. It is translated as CASSSTSTDTQYF. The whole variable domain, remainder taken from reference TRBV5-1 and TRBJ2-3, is KAGVTQTPRYLIKTRGQQVTLSCSPISGHRSVSWYQQTPGQGLQFLFEYFSETQRNKGNFPGRFSGRQFSNSRSEMNVSTLELGDSALYLCASSSTSTDTQYFGPGTRLTVL.